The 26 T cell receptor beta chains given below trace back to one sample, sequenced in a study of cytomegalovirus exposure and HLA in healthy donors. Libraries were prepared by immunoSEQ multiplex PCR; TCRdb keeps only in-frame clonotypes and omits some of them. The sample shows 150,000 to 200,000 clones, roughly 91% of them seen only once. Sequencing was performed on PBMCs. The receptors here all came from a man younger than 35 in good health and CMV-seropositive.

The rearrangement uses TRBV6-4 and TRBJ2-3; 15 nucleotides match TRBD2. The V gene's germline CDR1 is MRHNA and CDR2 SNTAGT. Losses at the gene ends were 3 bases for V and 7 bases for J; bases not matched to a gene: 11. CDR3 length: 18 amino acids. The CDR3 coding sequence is TGTGCCAGCAGTGAAAAAAGCCCGGGACTAGCGGGGGGAAATACGCAGTATTTT. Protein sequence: CASSEKSPGLAGGNTQYF.

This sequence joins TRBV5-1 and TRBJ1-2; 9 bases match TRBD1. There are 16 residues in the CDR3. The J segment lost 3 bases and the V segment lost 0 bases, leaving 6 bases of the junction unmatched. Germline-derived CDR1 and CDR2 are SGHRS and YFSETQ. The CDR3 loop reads CASSLEGQGSDYGYTF. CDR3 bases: TGCGCCAGCAGCTTGGAGGGACAGGGTTCGGACTATGGCTACACCTTC.

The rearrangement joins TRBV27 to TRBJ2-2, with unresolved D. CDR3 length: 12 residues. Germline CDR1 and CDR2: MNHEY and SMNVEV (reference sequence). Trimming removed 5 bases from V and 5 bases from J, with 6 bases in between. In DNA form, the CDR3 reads TGTGCCAGCAGTGAGGCGACCGGGGAGCTGTTTTTT. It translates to CASSEATGELFF.

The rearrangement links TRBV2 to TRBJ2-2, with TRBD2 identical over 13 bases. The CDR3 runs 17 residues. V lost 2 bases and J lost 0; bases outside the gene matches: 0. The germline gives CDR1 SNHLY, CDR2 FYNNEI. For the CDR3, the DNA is TGTGCCAGCAGTGAAACTAGCGGGAGGGCGAACACCGGGGAGCTGTTTTTT. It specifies CASSETSGRANTGELFF.

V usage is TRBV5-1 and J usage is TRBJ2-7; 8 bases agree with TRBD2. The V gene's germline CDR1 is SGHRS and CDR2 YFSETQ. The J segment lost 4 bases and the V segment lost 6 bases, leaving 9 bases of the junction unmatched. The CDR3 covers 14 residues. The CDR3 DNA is TGCGCCAGCACCCCAGCCGGGGGGGGATACGAGCAGTACTTC. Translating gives CASTPAGGGYEQYF.

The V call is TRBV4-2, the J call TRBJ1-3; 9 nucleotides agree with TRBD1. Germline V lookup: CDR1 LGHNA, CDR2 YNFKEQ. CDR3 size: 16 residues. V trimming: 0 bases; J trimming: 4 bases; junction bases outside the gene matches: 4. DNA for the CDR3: TGTGCCAGCAGCCAAGAGGGGACAGGGACGGGAAACACCATATATTTT. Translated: CASSQEGTGTGNTIYF.

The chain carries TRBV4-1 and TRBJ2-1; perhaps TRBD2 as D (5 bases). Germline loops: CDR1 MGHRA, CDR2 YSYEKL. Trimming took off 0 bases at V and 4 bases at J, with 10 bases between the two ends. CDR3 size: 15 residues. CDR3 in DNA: TGCGCCAGCAGCCAAGAGATTCGGGGTTACAATGAGCAGTTCTTC. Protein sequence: CASSQEIRGYNEQFF.

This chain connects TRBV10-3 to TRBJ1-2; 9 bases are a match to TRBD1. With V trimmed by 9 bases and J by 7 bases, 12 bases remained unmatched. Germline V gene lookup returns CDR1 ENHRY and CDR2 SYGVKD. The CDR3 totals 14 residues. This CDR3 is CAIPGQGPYTGYTF. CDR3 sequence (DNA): TGTGCCATACCGGGACAGGGCCCGTACACTGGCTACACCTTC.

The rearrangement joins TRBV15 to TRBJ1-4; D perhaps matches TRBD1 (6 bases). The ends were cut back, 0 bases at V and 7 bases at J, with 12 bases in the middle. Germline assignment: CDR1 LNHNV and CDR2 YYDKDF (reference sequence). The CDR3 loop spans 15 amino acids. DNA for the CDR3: TGTGCCACCAGCAGAGAAGGGGGAAGGAGTGAAAAACTGTTTTTT. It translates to CATSREGGRSEKLFF.

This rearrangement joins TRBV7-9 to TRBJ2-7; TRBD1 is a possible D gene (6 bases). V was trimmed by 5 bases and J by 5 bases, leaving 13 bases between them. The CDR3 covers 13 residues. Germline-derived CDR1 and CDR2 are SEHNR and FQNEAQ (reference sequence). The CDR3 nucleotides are TGTGCCAGCAGCCGACAGGAAAACAACGAGCAGTACTTC. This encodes CASSRQENNEQYF.

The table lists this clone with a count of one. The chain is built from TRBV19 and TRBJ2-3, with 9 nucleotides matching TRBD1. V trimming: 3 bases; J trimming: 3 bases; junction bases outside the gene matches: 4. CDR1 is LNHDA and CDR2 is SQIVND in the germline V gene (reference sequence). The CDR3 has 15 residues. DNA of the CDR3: TGTGCCAGTAGTATTGGGACAGGGAGGACAGATACGCAGTATTTT. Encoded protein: CASSIGTGRTDTQYF.

The chain's CDR3 is CASSLSSSRAYEQYF. The CDR3 DNA follows: TGTGCCAGCAGCTTGAGTAGTTCTCGCGCCTACGAGCAGTACTTC. This chain uses TRBV7-9 with TRBJ2-7; D is undetermined. CDR1 is SEHNR, CDR2 FQNEAQ, per germline (reference sequence). Trimming removed 3 bases from V and 2 bases from J, with 14 bases in between. This CDR3 is 15 amino acids long.

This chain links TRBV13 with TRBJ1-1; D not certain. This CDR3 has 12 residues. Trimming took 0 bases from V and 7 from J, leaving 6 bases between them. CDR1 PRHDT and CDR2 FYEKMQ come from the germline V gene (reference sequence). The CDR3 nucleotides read TGTGCCAGCAGCTTAGGACAGCATGAAGCTTTCTTT. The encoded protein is CASSLGQHEAFF.

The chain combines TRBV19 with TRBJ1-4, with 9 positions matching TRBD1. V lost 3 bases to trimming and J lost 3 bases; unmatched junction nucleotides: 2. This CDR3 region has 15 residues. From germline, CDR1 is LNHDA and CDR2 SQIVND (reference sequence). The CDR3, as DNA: TGTGCCAGTAGTATCCGACAGGGGGCTAATGAAAAACTGTTTTTT. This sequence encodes CASSIRQGANEKLFF.

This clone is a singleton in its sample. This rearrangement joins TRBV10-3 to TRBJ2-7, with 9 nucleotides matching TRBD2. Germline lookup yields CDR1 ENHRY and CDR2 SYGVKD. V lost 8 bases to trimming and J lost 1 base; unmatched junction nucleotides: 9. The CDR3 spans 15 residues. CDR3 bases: TGTGCCATCCAGGGGGGGCTAGCGGGATCCTACGAGCAGTACTTC. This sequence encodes CAIQGGLAGSYEQYF.

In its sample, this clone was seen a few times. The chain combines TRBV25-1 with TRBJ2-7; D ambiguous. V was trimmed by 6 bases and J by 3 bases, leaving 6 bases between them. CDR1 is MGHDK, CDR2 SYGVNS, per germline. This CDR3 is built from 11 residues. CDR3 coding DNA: TGTGCCAGCAGCAATCACTACGAGCAGTACTTC. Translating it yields CASSNHYEQYF.

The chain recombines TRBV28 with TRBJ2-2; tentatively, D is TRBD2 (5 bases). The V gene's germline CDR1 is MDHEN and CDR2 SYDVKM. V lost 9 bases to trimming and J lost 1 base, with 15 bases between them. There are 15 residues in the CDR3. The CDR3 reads CASSVGSGNTGELFF. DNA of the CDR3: TGTGCCAGTTCAGTCGGCAGCGGGAACACCGGGGAGCTGTTTTTT.

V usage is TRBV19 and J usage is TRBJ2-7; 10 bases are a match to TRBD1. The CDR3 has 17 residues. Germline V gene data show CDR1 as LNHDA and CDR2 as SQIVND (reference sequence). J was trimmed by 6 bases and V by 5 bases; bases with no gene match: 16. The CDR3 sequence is CASSSGTGVFRSGEQYF. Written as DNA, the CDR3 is TGTGCCAGTAGTTCTGGGACAGGGGTCTTCCGTTCGGGCGAGCAGTACTTC.

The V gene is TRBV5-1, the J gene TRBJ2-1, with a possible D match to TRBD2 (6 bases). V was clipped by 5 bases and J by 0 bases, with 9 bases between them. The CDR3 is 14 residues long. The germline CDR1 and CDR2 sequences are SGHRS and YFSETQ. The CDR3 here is CASRPGVSYNEQFF. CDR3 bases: TGCGCCAGCAGGCCGGGGGTCTCCTACAATGAGCAGTTCTTC.

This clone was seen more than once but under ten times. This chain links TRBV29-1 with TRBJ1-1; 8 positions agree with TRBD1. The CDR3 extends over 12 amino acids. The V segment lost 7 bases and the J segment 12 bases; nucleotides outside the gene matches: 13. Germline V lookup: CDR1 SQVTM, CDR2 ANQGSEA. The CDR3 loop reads CSARTGQGESFF. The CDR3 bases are TGCAGCGCTCGCACCGGACAGGGCGAGTCTTTCTTT.

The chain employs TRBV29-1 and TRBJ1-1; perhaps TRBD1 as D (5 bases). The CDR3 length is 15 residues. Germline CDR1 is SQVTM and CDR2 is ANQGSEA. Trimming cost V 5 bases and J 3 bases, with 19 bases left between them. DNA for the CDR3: TGCAGCGTTCACTTACTGGGGGGTAGGGACACTGAAGCTTTCTTT. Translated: CSVHLLGGRDTEAFF.

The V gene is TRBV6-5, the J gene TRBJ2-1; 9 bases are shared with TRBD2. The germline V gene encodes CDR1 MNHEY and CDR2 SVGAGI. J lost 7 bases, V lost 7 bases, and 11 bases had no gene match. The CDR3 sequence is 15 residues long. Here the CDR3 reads CASTLRGSGSNEQFF. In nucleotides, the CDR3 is TGTGCCAGCACCTTACGGGGTAGCGGGAGTAATGAGCAGTTCTTC.

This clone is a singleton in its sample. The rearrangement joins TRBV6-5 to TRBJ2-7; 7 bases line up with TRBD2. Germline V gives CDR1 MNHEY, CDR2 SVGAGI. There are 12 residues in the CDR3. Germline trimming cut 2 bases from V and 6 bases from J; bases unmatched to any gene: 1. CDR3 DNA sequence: TGTGCCAGCAGTTACGGGGAGGGCGAGCAGTACTTC. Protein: CASSYGEGEQYF.

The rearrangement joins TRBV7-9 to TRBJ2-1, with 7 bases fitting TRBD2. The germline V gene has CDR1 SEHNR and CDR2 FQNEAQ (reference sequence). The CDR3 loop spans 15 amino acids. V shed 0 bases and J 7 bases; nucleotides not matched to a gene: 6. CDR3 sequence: CASSLAGGLRNEQFF. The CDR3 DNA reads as TGTGCCAGCAGCTTAGCGGGAGGGCTGAGGAATGAGCAGTTCTTC.

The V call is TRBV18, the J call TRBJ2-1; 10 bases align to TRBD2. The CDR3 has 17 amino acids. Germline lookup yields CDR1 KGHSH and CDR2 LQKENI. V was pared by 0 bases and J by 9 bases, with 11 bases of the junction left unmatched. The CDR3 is CASSPPWGSGRPGEQFF. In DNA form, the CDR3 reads TGTGCCAGCTCACCACCGTGGGGTAGCGGGAGGCCAGGTGAGCAGTTCTTC. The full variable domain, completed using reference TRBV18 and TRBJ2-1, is NAGVMQNPRHLVRRRGQEARLRCSPMKGHSHVYWYRQLPEEGLKFMVYLQKENIIDESGMPKERFSAEFPKEGPSILRIQQVVRGDSAAYFCASSPPWGSGRPGEQFFGPGTRLTVL.

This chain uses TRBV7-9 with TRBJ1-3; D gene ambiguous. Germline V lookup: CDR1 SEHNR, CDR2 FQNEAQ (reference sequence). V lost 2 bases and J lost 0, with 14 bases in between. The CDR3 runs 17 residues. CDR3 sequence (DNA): TGTGCCAGCAGCTTAACCCTTGGAGGAACCTCTGGAAACACCATATATTTT. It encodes CASSLTLGGTSGNTIYF.